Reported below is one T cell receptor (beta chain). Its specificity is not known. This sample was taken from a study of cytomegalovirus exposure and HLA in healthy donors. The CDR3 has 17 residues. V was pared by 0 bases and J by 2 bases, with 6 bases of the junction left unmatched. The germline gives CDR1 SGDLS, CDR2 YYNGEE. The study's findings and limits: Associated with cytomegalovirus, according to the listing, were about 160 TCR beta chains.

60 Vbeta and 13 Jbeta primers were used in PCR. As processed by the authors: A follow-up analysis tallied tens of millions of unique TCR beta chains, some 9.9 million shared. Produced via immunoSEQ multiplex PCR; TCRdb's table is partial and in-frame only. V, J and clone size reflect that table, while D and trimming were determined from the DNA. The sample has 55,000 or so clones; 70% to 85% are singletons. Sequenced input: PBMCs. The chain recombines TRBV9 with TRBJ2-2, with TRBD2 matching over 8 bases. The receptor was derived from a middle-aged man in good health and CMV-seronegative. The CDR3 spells CASSVDAGGYNTGELFF. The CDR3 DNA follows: TGTGCCAGCAGCGTAGACGCGGGGGGATACAACACCGGGGAGCTGTTTTTT.